This T cell receptor (beta chain) stems from a study of T-cell reconstitution after alpha-beta-depleted transplantation in children. This clonotype was picked up a small number of times. Unique molecular identifiers tagged the TCRbeta library. TCRdb passed the PCR reads through MiXCR, listing each CDR3 protein once. This sample has roughly 350,000 distinct CDR3 sequences, with about a tenth found just once. V lost 3 bases to trimming and J lost 7 bases, with 28 bases between them. The CDR3 sequence is 18 residues long. Germline assignment: CDR1 SGHAT and CDR2 FQDESV (reference sequence). The sample here was PBMCs from the stem cell graft donor, taken from the stem cell graft. This chain joins TRBV11-1 and TRBJ2-7, with D unresolved. This sequence was found in a human donor who donated a stem cell graft to a child with acute lymphoblastic leukemia. CDR3 bases: TGTGCCAGCAGCTTGGGTACCCTGGGCAGCCCCCCATCGGTAGAGCAGTACTTC. This translates into CASSLGTLGSPPSVEQYF.